This T cell receptor beta chain was identified during a study of blood T cell repertoires in COVID-19 (dated by TCRdb to 2018 to 2021). About the full investigation: Samples covering the acute and convalescent phases of COVID-19 were provided by collaborators in the United States, Italy and Spain. The repertoires were released in a freely available public database intended as a resource for research on the immune response to SARS-CoV-2. Samples were obtained from the ongoing ImmuneRACE study (first 160 participants) and from 950 to 1,500 subjects provided by 6 global collaborators. Where available, HLA class I and class II types were obtained from metadata supplied by the sample provider rather than from assay-based typing. The material from the prospective study consisted of cDNA or gDNA derived from T cells, B-cell-depleted T cells, or PBMCs. Sample metadata almost always included a de-identified subject ID, COVID-19 status, age in years and sex. Subjects who had been exposed to COVID-19, were actively infected with it, or had recovered from it provided the deeply sampled blood TCRbeta repertoires that made up the dataset.

Overall study results and their limits: The quantity of clinical and demographic metadata differed by source and by participant and was supplied without curation.

CDR1 SGHVS and CDR2 FQNEAQ are derived from the germline V gene. V lost 5 bases and J lost 0 bases, and the count of bases not matched to a germline gene is 3. The CDR3 spans 15 residues, from the cysteine through the phenylalanine. Only the CDR3 DNA is retained, 45 bases long and in frame from the first base. TCRbeta CDR3 regions were amplified from genomic DNA by means of the immunoSEQ Assay, a bias-controlled multiplex PCR. As for how the authors treated the data: The number of nucleated cells in each sample was estimated by amplification of reference gene primers within the assay. Sequence reads were collapsed and filtered to measure the absolute abundance of every unique TCRbeta CDR3 rearrangement. For each sample, productive Simpson clonality was calculated as the square root of Simpson's diversity index across productive rearrangements. The source is immuneACCESS, and TCRdb retained only in-frame sequences with V and J called. Part of the clones is not carried over; for the studies checked, unresolved V genes explain less than half of this, and the remainder is unexplained. V, J and clone size are those of that table, while D and trimming were read from the DNA. The sample data list around 250,000 clones, and 65% to 90% of these were observed just once. The ten largest clones take up 9.1% of the sample.

Participants in the prospective study were aged roughly 18 to 89 years, lived in some 24 United States geographic areas, and enrolled through a virtual design. In the prospective study, participants were assigned to cohorts based on the clinical history participants reported in a screening survey and a study questionnaire. Each participant in the prospective study had whole blood, serum and a nasopharyngeal or oropharyngeal swab collected by mobile phlebotomists. Prospective study participants could optionally give additional blood draws and questionnaires over a roughly two-month period. Before DNA extraction, prospective study blood samples were shipped either frozen or at room temperature. This clone was observed many times. Its antigen is not yet known. Per-base qualities were not stored, and no clone one base away is much larger.

The rearrangement combines TRBV7-8 with TRBJ1-5; TRBD1 fits 8 bases in the junction. Sequencing used PBMCs or T cells enriched from blood (not recorded which). The sequence was collected from a woman aged 50 to 65 with acute COVID-19. DNA sequence: TGTGCCAGCAGCGCGACAGGGGATAGCAATCAGCCCCAGCATTTT. Its coded protein is CASSATGDSNQPQHF.